This T cell receptor (beta chain) is drawn from a study of human T cells and chemical hapten exposure. For the study at large: Yields of TCR per sample differed, chiefly owing to small differences in pooled library volume. Findings of the study overall: The study found that DPC sensitization did not change TCRs above 1 in 1000 frequency.

Someone pulled total RNA out of unfractionated whole blood. What the library attached to individual cDNA molecules were unique molecular identifiers. In the authors' methods: A per-sample median of approximately 100,000 TCRs was observed, with a range of about 20,000 to 690,600. MiXCR was run by TCRdb on the 5' RACE reads, yielding one entry per CDR3 protein. These V and J calls rely on TCRdb rather than the paper's analysis. This table holds 65,000 to 90,000 distinct CDR3 sequences, around 15% found once. This clonotype was counted a few times. Its antigen is currently unknown. V was clipped by 6 bases and J by 2 bases; unmatched bases: 3. The CDR3 has 15 amino acids.

The clonotype originates from a female donor in good health. The rearrangement joins TRBV12-3 or TRBV12-4 to TRBJ1-3, with 11 bases that match TRBD1. The CDR3 is CASRGQGGAGNTIYF. Written as DNA, the CDR3 is TGTGCCAGCAGGGGACAGGGGGGCGCTGGAAACACCATATATTTT.